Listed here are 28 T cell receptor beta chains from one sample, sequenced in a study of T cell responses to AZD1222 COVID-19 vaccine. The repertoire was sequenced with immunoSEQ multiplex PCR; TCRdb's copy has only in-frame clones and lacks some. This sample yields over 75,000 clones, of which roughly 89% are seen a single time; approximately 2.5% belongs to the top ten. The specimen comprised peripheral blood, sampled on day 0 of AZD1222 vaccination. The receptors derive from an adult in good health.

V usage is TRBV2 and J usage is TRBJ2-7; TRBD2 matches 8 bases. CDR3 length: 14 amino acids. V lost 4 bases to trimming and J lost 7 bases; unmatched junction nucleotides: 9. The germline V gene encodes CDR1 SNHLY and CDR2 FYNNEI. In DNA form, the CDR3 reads TGTGCCAGCAGTGGGGAGCGGGGGACGAAAGAGCAGTACTTC. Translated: CASSGERGTKEQYF.

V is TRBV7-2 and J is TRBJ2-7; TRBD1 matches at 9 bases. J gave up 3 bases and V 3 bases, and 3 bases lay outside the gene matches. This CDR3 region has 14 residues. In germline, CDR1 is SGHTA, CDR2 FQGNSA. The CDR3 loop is CASSFWTGDYEQYF. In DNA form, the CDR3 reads TGTGCCAGCAGCTTTTGGACAGGGGACTACGAGCAGTACTTC.

CDR3 loop: CASSQDSQYPQGEQYF. The CDR3 region has the DNA TGTGCCAGCAGCCAAGATTCGCAGTACCCTCAGGGCGAGCAGTACTTC. The chain employs TRBV4-2 and TRBJ2-7, with D perhaps TRBD1 (5 bases). The germline V gene encodes CDR1 LGHNA and CDR2 YNFKEQ. The CDR3 totals 16 residues. The V end lost 0 bases, the J end lost 6 bases, and 18 bases lay between the germline ends.

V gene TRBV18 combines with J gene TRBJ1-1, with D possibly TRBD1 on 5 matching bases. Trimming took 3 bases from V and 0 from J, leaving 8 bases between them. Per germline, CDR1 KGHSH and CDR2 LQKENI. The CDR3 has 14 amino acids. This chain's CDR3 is CASSPKTVNTEAFF. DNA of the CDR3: TGTGCCAGCTCACCCAAGACAGTGAACACTGAAGCTTTCTTT.

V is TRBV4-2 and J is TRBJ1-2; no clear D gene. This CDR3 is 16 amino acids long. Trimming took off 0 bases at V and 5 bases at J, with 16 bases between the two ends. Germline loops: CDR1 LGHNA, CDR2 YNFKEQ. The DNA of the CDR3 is TGTGCCAGCAGCCAAGACGACCGAACATCGAAGTATGGCTACACCTTC. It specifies CASSQDDRTSKYGYTF.

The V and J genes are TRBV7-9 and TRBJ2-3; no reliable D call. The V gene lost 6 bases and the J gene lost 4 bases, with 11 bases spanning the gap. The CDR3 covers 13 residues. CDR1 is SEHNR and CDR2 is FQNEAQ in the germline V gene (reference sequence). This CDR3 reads CASSRWDSDTQYF. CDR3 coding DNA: TGTGCCAGCAGTAGGTGGGATTCAGATACGCAGTATTTT.

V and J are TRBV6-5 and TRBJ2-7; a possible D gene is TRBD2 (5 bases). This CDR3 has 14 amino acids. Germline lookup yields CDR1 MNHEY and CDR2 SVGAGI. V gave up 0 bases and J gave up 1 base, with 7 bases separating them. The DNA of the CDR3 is TGTGCCAGCAGTTACTCTTCGGGATCCTACGAGCAGTACTTC. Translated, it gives CASSYSSGSYEQYF.

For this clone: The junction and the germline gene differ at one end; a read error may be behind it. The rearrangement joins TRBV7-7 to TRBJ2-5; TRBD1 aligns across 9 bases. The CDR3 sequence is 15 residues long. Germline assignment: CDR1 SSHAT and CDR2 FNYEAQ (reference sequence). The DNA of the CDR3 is TGTGCTAGCAGCTTTGGGACAGGGTGGCAAGAGACCCAGTACTTC. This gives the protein CASSFGTGWQETQYF.

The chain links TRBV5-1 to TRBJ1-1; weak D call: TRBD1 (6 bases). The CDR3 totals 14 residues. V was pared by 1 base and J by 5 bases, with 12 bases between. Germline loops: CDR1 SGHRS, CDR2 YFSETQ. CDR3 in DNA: TGCGCCAGCAGCTTGAAAGGGGGACCGACTGAAGCTTTCTTT. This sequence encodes CASSLKGGPTEAFF.

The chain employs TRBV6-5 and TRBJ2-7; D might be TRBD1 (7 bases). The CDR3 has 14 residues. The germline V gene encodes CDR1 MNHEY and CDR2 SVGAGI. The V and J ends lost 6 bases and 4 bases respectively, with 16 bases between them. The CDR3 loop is CASSLFRGAYEQYF. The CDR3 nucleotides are TGTGCCAGCAGCCTTTTCAGGGGGGCATACGAGCAGTACTTC.

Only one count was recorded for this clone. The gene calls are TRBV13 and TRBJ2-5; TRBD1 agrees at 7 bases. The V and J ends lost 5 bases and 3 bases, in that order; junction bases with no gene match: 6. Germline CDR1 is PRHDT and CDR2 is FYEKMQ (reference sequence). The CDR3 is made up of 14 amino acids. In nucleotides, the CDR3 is TGTGCCAGCAGCCTCGGGACAGTCAAAGAGACCCAGTACTTC. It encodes CASSLGTVKETQYF.

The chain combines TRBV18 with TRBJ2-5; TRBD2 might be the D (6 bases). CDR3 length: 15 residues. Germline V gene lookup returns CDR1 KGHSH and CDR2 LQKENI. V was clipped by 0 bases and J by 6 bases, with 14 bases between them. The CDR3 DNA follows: TGTGCCAGCTCACCACCCGGAGGGGAACGGAAGACCCAGTACTTC. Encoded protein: CASSPPGGERKTQYF.

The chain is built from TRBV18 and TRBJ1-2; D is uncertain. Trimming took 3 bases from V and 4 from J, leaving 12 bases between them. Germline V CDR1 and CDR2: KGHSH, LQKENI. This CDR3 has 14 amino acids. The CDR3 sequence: CASSPAGIAYGYTF. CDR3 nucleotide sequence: TGTGCCAGCTCACCGGCGGGAATTGCCTATGGCTACACCTTC.

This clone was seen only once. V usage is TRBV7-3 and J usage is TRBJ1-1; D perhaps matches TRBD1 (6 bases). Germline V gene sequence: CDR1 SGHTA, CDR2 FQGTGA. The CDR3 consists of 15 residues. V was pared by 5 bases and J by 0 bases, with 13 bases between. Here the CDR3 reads CASSQGGAMNTEAFF. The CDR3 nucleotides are TGTGCCAGCAGCCAAGGGGGGGCGATGAACACTGAAGCTTTCTTT.

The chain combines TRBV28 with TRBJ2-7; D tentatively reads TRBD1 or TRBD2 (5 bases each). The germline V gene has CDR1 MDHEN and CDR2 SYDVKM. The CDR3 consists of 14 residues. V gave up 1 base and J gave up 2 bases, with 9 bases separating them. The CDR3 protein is CASSLYGTTYEQYF. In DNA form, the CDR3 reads TGTGCCAGCAGTTTATACGGGACCACCTACGAGCAGTACTTC. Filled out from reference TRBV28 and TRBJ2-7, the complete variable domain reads DVKVTQSSRYLVKRTGEKVFLECVQDMDHENMFWYRQDPGLGLRLIYFSYDVKMKEKGDIPEGYSVSREKKERFSLILESASTNQTSMYLCASSLYGTTYEQYFGPGTRLTVT.

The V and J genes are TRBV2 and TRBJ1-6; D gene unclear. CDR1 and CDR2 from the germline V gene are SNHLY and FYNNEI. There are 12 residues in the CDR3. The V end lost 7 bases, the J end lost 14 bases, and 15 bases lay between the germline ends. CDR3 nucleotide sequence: TGTGCCAGCACAACGGGAGTGGTGGCCCTCCACTTT. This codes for CASTTGVVALHF.

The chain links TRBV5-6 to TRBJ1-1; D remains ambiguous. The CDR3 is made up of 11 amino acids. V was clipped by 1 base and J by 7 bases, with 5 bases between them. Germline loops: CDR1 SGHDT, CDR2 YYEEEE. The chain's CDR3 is CASSLWGEAFF. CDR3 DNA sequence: TGTGCCAGCAGCTTGTGGGGTGAAGCTTTCTTT.

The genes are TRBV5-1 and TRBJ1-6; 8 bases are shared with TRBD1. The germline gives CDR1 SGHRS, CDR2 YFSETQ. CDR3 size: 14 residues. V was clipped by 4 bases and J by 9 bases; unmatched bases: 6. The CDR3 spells CASSQRTGSSPLHF. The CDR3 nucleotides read TGCGCCAGCAGCCAAAGGACAGGGAGTTCACCCCTCCACTTT. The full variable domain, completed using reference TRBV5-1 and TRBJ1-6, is KAGVTQTPRYLIKTRGQQVTLSCSPISGHRSVSWYQQTPGQGLQFLFEYFSETQRNKGNFPGRFSGRQFSNSRSEMNVSTLELGDSALYLCASSQRTGSSPLHFGNGTRLTVT.

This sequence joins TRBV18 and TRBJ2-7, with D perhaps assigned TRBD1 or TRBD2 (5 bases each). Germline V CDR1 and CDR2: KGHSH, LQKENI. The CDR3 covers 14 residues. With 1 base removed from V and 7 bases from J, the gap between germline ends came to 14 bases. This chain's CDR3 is CASSPRQGETEQYF. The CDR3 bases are TGTGCCAGCTCACCACGTCAGGGAGAGACTGAGCAGTACTTC.

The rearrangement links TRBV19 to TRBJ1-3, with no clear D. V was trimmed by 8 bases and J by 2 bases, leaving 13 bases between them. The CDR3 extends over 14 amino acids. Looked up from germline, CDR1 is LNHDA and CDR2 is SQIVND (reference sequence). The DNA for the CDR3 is TGTGCCAGTTTATTTGGCCCAACTGGAAACACCATATATTTT. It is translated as CASLFGPTGNTIYF.

In nucleotides, the CDR3 is TGTGCCAGCAGCGGGACGTTCTACGAGCAGTACTTC. Amino acids: CASSGTFYEQYF. The chain joins TRBV6-5 to TRBJ2-7, with D perhaps given as TRBD1 or TRBD2 (5 bases each). The CDR3 totals 12 residues. Trimming shortened V by 6 bases and J by 3 bases, and 9 bases separated the two germline ends. Germline V gives CDR1 MNHEY, CDR2 SVGAGI.

The CDR3 bases are TGCGCCAGCAGCCAAGCTTCCAGGGTGGGGGGATTCGGCACCGGGGAGCTGTTTTTT. This encodes CASSQASRVGGFGTGELFF. The chain links TRBV4-3 to TRBJ2-2; D perhaps matches TRBD2 (6 bases). The V and J ends lost 1 base and 4 bases respectively, with 22 bases between them. The CDR3 has 19 amino acids. Germline assignment: CDR1 LGHNA and CDR2 YSLEER.

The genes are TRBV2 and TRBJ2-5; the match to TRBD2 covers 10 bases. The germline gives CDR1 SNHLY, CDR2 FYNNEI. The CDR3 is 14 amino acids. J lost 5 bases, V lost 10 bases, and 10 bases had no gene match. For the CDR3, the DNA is TGTGCCAATGCAGCGGGAGGGCCGCGCGAGACCCAGTACTTC. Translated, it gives CANAAGGPRETQYF.

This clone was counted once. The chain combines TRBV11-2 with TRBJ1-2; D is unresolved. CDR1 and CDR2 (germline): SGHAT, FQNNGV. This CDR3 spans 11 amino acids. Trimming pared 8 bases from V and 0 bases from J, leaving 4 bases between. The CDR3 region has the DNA TGTGCCAGCGGAGCTAACTATGGCTACACCTTC. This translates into CASGANYGYTF.

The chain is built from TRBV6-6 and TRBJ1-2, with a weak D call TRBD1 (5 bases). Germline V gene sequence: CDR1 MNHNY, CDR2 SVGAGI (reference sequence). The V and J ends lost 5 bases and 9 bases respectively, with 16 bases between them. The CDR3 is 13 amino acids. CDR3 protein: CASSPSGDGRYTF. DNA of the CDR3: TGTGCCAGCAGTCCGAGTGGGGACGGTCGCTACACCTTC.

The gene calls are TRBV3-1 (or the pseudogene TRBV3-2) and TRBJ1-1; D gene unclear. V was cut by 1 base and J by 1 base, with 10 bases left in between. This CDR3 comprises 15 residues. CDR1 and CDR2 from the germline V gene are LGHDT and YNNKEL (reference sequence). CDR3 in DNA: TGTGCCAGCAGCCAAGGAGTATCCGGGAACACTGAAGCTTTCTTT. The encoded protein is CASSQGVSGNTEAFF.

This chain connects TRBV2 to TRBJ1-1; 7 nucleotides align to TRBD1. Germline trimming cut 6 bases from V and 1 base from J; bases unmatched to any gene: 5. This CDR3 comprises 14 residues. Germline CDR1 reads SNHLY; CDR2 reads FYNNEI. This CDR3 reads CASRRDSQNTEAFF. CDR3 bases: TGTGCCAGCAGACGGGACAGCCAGAACACTGAAGCTTTCTTT.

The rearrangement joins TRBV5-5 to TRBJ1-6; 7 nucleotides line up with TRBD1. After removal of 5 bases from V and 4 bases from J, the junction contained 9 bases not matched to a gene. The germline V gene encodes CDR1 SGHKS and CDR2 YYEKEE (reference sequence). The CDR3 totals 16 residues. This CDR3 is CASRTGQHRYNSPLHF. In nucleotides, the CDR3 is TGTGCCAGCAGGACGGGACAGCATAGGTATAATTCACCCCTCCACTTT.